What follows are 27 T cell receptor beta chains derived from one specimen sequenced in a study of early T cells in non-severe SARS-CoV-2 infection. TCRdb independently ran MiXCR on the 5' RACE reads; one entry per CDR3 protein. The profile covers tens of thousands of distinct CDR3 sequences, with under 15% appearing a single time and approximately 4.8% taken by the ten largest. Sequenced sample: whole blood. The receptors stem from an adult who was a healthcare worker with PCR-confirmed SARS-CoV-2 infection or an uninfected control (not recorded which).

This clonotype has ten or more counts. J is TRBJ1-1 and V is TRBV10-2; no clear D gene. Germline V gene sequence: CDR1 WSHSY, CDR2 SAAADI. The CDR3 is made up of 11 amino acids. V lost 3 bases and J lost 11, with 10 bases in between. Here the CDR3 reads CASSEGRKAFF. The CDR3 DNA reads TGCGCCAGCAGTGAAGGGAGAAAGGCTTTCTTT.

CDR3 nucleotides: TGTGCCAGCAGCCCTGGGGAGGGCAACACAGATACGCAGTATTTT. This encodes CASSPGEGNTDTQYF. The J gene is TRBJ2-3, the V gene TRBV7-3; 7 bases align to TRBD2. The trim removed 5 bases at V and 2 bases at J, leaving 7 bases unmatched. CDR3 size: 15 residues. Germline CDR1 reads SGHTA; CDR2 reads FQGTGA.

This chain uses TRBV6-5 with TRBJ1-2, with unresolved D. This CDR3 contains 14 residues. The germline gives CDR1 MNHEY, CDR2 SVGAGI. V shed 0 bases and J shed 2 bases, with 7 bases lying between them. CDR3 loop: CASSYSHPNYGYTF. CDR3 DNA: TGTGCCAGCAGTTACTCCCACCCCAACTATGGCTACACCTTC.

In this sample, this clonotype turned up many times. V and J are TRBV5-1 and TRBJ2-7, with D perhaps TRBD1 (6 bases). The CDR3 sequence is 14 residues long. Trimming stripped 0 bases from V and 6 bases from J, with 13 bases between. Germline CDR1 reads SGHRS; CDR2 reads YFSETQ. The CDR3 reads CASSLDRVYSEQYF. The CDR3 nucleotides are TGCGCCAGCAGCTTGGACAGGGTGTATAGCGAGCAGTACTTC.

The chain uses TRBV20-1 and TRBJ2-5; D ambiguous. This CDR3 has 12 residues. The germline V gene encodes CDR1 DFQATT and CDR2 SNEGSKA (reference sequence). Trimming took off 3 bases at V and 5 bases at J, with 10 bases between the two ends. The CDR3 DNA reads TGCAGTGCTAGTGCCGTATTTGAGACCCAGTACTTC. Its protein product is CSASAVFETQYF.

This clonotype was recorded at least ten times. The chain recombines TRBV12-5 with TRBJ1-5; possible D gene TRBD1, 6 bases. The CDR3 is made up of 14 amino acids. Germline CDR1 reads LGHNT; CDR2 reads FRNRAP. The V end was cut by 1 base, the J end by 3 bases, with 7 bases between. CDR3 coding DNA: TGTGCTAGTGGTTTGGGACAGGTCAATCAGCCCCAGCATTTT. Its translation: CASGLGQVNQPQHF.

In its sample, this clonotype was seen many times. The genes are TRBV6-2 or TRBV6-3 and TRBJ2-1, with D perhaps being TRBD1 or TRBD2 (6 bases each). The CDR3 runs to 13 residues. CDR1 is MNHEY, CDR2 SVGEGT, per germline. V was pared by 5 bases and J by 10 bases, with 15 bases between. This CDR3 is CASSPPLGGEQFF. As DNA, the CDR3 is TGTGCCAGCAGTCCTCCTCTAGGGGGGGAGCAGTTCTTC.

In this sample, this clonotype turned up many times. V usage is TRBV5-5 and J usage is TRBJ1-5; D not resolved. The germline V gene has CDR1 SGHKS and CDR2 YYEKEE (reference sequence). Trimming removed 6 bases at V and 4 bases at J, with 17 bases between. The CDR3 consists of 15 residues. CDR3 nucleotides: TGTGCCAGCACCTTACAGCCCTTCGGTAATCAGCCCCAGCATTTT. It yields the protein CASTLQPFGNQPQHF.

In this sample, this clonotype turned up many times. CDR3 region: CASSFGRGRAENTEAFF. CDR3 bases: TGTGCCAGCAGCTTCGGGAGGGGCAGGGCCGAGAACACTGAAGCTTTCTTT. This rearrangement joins TRBV5-5 to TRBJ1-1; D is perhaps TRBD1 (5 bases). CDR1 is SGHKS and CDR2 is YYEKEE in the germline V gene (reference sequence). With 2 bases removed from V and 1 base from J, the gap between germline ends came to 18 bases. The CDR3 is 17 residues long.

The table lists this clonotype with many counts. In nucleotides, the CDR3 is TGTGCCAGCAGCCCGACTAGCGGGGGAAATGAGCAGTTCTTC. Amino acid sequence: CASSPTSGGNEQFF. The chain recombines TRBV13 with TRBJ2-1, with 12 bases that match TRBD2. The trim removed 5 bases at V and 7 bases at J, leaving 3 bases unmatched. CDR3 length: 14 residues. The V gene's germline CDR1 is PRHDT and CDR2 FYEKMQ (reference sequence).

This clonotype was recorded a few times. The J gene is TRBJ2-5, the V gene TRBV9; a possible D gene is TRBD2 (5 bases). Between the trimmed V and J ends, which lost 2 bases and 4 bases, there was a span of 12 bases. The V gene's germline CDR1 is SGDLS and CDR2 YYNGEE. The CDR3 contains 14 residues. The CDR3 DNA sequence: TGTGCCAGCAGCGTTAGCCCGAGGGTAGAGACCCAGTACTTC. It translates to CASSVSPRVETQYF.

This clonotype was recorded many times. This chain links TRBV19 with TRBJ2-5; perhaps TRBD1 as D (6 bases). The germline gives CDR1 LNHDA, CDR2 SQIVND (reference sequence). CDR3 length: 15 residues. V shed 4 bases and J shed 7 bases, with 19 bases lying between them. CDR3 nucleotide sequence: TGTGCCAGTAGTACAGCGACAGGAGACCCTTGGACCCAGTACTTC. Translation gives CASSTATGDPWTQYF.

This chain uses TRBV5-1 with TRBJ1-1; D uncertain. The V end lost 1 base, the J end lost 10 bases, and 8 bases lay between the germline ends. CDR1 and CDR2 (germline): SGHRS, YFSETQ. The CDR3 covers 11 residues. CDR3 DNA: TGCGCCAGCAGCTTGAGCGGAGTAGCTTTCTTT. It is translated as CASSLSGVAFF.

There are many counts of this clonotype. The chain employs TRBV7-9 and TRBJ2-7, with 8 bases identical to TRBD1. V dropped 5 bases and J dropped 4; count of bases not matched to a gene: 4. The CDR3 runs 13 residues. Germline loops: CDR1 SEHNR, CDR2 FQNEAQ (reference sequence). The CDR3 reads CASSPGQGYEQYF. CDR3 coding DNA: TGTGCCAGCAGCCCAGGACAGGGTTACGAGCAGTACTTC.

The chain combines TRBV5-6 with TRBJ2-1; tentatively, D is TRBD1 (6 bases). CDR3 size: 15 residues. Trimming stripped 4 bases from V and 8 bases from J, with 19 bases between. Germline CDR1 reads SGHDT; CDR2 reads YYEEEE. CDR3: CASSHPRETGHEQFF. For the CDR3, the DNA is TGTGCCAGCAGCCACCCACGGGAAACAGGGCATGAGCAGTTCTTC.

This clonotype was seen more than once but under ten times. The chain employs TRBV30 and TRBJ1-2, with a possible D match to TRBD1 (5 bases). Trimming cost V 3 bases and J 2 bases, with 10 bases left between them. Germline V gene sequence: CDR1 GTSNPN, CDR2 SVGIG (reference sequence). The CDR3 spans 13 residues. This CDR3 reads CAWSPDRNYGYTF. The CDR3 DNA sequence: TGTGCCTGGAGCCCTGACAGAAACTATGGCTACACCTTC. Variable domain in full (rest from reference TRBV30 and TRBJ1-2): SQTIHQWPATLVQPVGSPLSLECTVEGTSNPNLYWYRQAAGRGLQLLFYSVGIGQISSEVPQNLSASRPQDRQFILSSKKLLLSDSGFYLCAWSPDRNYGYTFGSGTRLTVV.

This clonotype was counted ten times or more. V is TRBV24-1 and J is TRBJ2-5, with D possibly TRBD2 on 6 matching bases. CDR1 is KGHDR and CDR2 is SFDVKD in the germline V gene. The germline V and J ends were trimmed by 4 bases and 10 bases, with 15 bases remaining between them. CDR3 length: 13 amino acids. The CDR3 loop is CATSDDRFGGQYF. For the CDR3, the DNA is TGTGCCACCAGTGACGATCGTTTCGGGGGCCAGTACTTC.

This clonotype was picked up many times. This chain connects TRBV12-3 or TRBV12-4 to TRBJ2-1; D possibly uses TRBD1 or TRBD2 (5 bases each). The CDR3 spans 15 residues. Between the trimmed V and J ends, which lost 5 bases and 5 bases, there was a span of 16 bases. The CDR3 DNA reads as TGTGCCAGCAGTCCCCGGGACGGCAATCACAATGAGCAGTTCTTC. This gives the protein CASSPRDGNHNEQFF.

This clonotype occurred a few times. The chain carries TRBV21-1 and TRBJ1-1; whether TRBD1, the table's D call, matches the DNA was not checked. TRBV21-1 is a documented pseudogene. This CDR3 is built from 13 residues. This CDR3 is CASNQGGWIEAFF. The CDR3 DNA reads TGTGCCAGCAACCAAGGGGGGTGGATCGAAGCTTTCTTT.

This clonotype has a handful of counts. The genes are TRBV5-1 and TRBJ2-1, with 9 bases fitting TRBD1. The germline V gene encodes CDR1 SGHRS and CDR2 YFSETQ. V dropped 0 bases and J dropped 6; count of bases not matched to a gene: 7. This CDR3 is built from 16 residues. CDR3: CASSLEQGALGNEQFF. In DNA form, the CDR3 reads TGCGCCAGCAGCTTGGAACAGGGGGCCCTAGGCAATGAGCAGTTCTTC.

J is TRBJ2-1 and V is TRBV7-2; maybe TRBD2 (5 bases). CDR3 length: 14 residues. Per germline, CDR1 SGHTA and CDR2 FQGNSA. Trimming removed 5 bases at V and 2 bases at J, with 10 bases between. CDR3 region: CASSTLGAYNEQFF. The CDR3 DNA sequence: TGTGCCAGCAGCACCCTCGGGGCCTACAATGAGCAGTTCTTC. Full variable domain (missing parts from reference TRBV7-2 and TRBJ2-1): GAGVSQSPSNKVTEKGKDVELRCDPISGHTALYWYRQSLGQGLEFLIYFQGNSAPDKSGLPSDRFSAERTGGSVSTLTIQRTQQEDSAVYLCASSTLGAYNEQFFGPGTRLTVL.

This clonotype has at least ten counts. V and J are TRBV7-9 and TRBJ1-4, with D unclear. CDR1 is SEHNR and CDR2 is FQNEAQ in the germline V gene (reference sequence). Trimming cost V 5 bases and J 5 bases, with 12 bases left between them. The CDR3 covers 14 residues. CDR3 coding DNA: TGTGCCAGCAGCCAAGTGGCAGAGAATGAAAAACTGTTTTTT. Encoded protein: CASSQVAENEKLFF.

This clonotype was observed at least ten times. The J gene is TRBJ2-5, the V gene TRBV7-6, with D possibly TRBD2 on 5 matching bases. The germline V and J ends were trimmed by 1 base and 3 bases, with 9 bases remaining between them. CDR3 length: 14 amino acids. Per germline, CDR1 SGHVS and CDR2 FNYEAQ. The CDR3 DNA reads as TGTGCCAGCAGCTTAGGGTCGAGGGAAGAGACCCAGTACTTC. Amino acids: CASSLGSREETQYF.

This clonotype occurred many times. The chain links TRBV5-1 to TRBJ1-4; no clear D gene. Trimming removed 6 bases from V and 7 bases from J, with 19 bases in between. This CDR3 comprises 15 residues. The germline V gene has CDR1 SGHRS and CDR2 YFSETQ. The CDR3, as DNA: TGCGCCAGCACCCGAGGAGAGACGGAAGGTGAAAAACTGTTTTTT. It codes for CASTRGETEGEKLFF.

There are a few counts of this clonotype. The J gene is TRBJ1-2, the V gene TRBV29-1, with unresolved D. The length of the CDR3 is 12 residues. The germline gives CDR1 SQVTM, CDR2 ANQGSEA. V was trimmed by 5 bases and J by 4 bases, leaving 11 bases between them. CDR3: CSVREGGYGYTF. The CDR3, as DNA: TGCAGCGTTCGGGAGGGCGGCTATGGCTACACCTTC.

This clonotype was recorded many times. The J gene is TRBJ2-7, the V gene TRBV11-3; perhaps TRBD1 as D (7 bases). The germline CDR1 and CDR2 sequences are SGHNT and YENEEA. Trimming cost V 3 bases and J 7 bases, with 13 bases left between them. The CDR3 sequence is 13 residues long. CDR3 bases: TGTGCCAGCAGCTTCCTGACAGGGAGGGAGCAGTACTTC. Protein product: CASSFLTGREQYF. Full variable domain (outside the CDR3, taken from reference TRBV11-3 and TRBJ2-7): EAGVVQSPRYKIIEKKQPVAFWCNPISGHNTLYWYLQNLGQGPELLIRYENEEAVDDSQLPKDRFSAERLKGVDSTLKIQPAELGDSAVYLCASSFLTGREQYFGPGTRLTVT.

This clonotype was found many times. This chain joins TRBV7-8 and TRBJ2-1; no clear D gene. Between the trimmed V and J ends, which lost 1 base and 9 bases, there was a span of 7 bases. This CDR3 contains 12 residues. The germline V gene has CDR1 SGHVS and CDR2 FQNEAQ. The CDR3 DNA sequence: TGTGCCAGCAGCTTAGACTCAGCTGAGCAGTTCTTC. Translated: CASSLDSAEQFF.